The 21 T cell receptor beta chains below all came from one sample that was sequenced in a study of blood T cell repertoires in COVID-19. Method: immunoSEQ multiplex PCR; TCRdb's copy keeps in-frame clones and lacks some. This sample has around 70,000 clones, with around 82% found just once. The sample taken for sequencing was peripheral blood. The receptors were gathered from a man in his sixties with acute or convalescent COVID-19.

A few counts support this clone. The chain couples TRBV5-6 to TRBJ1-4, with 7 positions matching TRBD1. The V gene's germline CDR1 is SGHDT and CDR2 YYEEEE. The V and J ends lost 1 base and 8 bases, in that order; junction bases with no gene match: 8. The CDR3 is 15 amino acids. This CDR3 is CASSLYQGGREKLFF. The CDR3 DNA reads as TGTGCCAGCAGCTTGTATCAGGGGGGACGAGAAAAACTGTTTTTT.

This clone was counted a few times. The chain joins TRBV10-3 to TRBJ1-3; possibly TRBD1 for D (5 bases). Germline-derived CDR1 and CDR2 are ENHRY and SYGVKD. Trimming shortened V by 8 bases and J by 1 base, and 6 bases separated the two germline ends. The CDR3 contains 12 residues. In DNA form, the CDR3 reads TGTGCCATCCAGGGTTCTGGAAACACCATATATTTT. Encoded protein: CAIQGSGNTIYF.

This chain links TRBV29-1 with TRBJ1-2, with no clear D. The V end lost 7 bases, the J end lost 6 bases, and 18 bases lay between the germline ends. CDR3 size: 13 residues. Germline V lookup: CDR1 SQVTM, CDR2 ANQGSEA. In DNA, the CDR3 is TGCAGCGCCGAAGGACTGTCCGGTAATGGCTACACCTTC. Its translation: CSAEGLSGNGYTF.

The chain carries TRBV12-3 or TRBV12-4 and TRBJ1-2; 9 bases line up with TRBD1. V lost 6 bases, J lost 3 bases, and 2 bases stayed unmatched. The CDR3 has 13 residues. The CDR3 reads CASSRDRDYGYTF. The DNA for the CDR3 is TGTGCCAGCAGCCGGGACAGGGACTATGGCTACACCTTC.

The chain joins TRBV7-6 to TRBJ1-2, with D possibly TRBD1 on 5 matching bases. Germline V gene sequence: CDR1 SGHVS, CDR2 FNYEAQ. This CDR3 is 15 amino acids long. V gave up 5 bases and J gave up 4 bases, with 17 bases separating them. As DNA, the CDR3 is TGTGCCAGCAGCAAGGACAAGGGCGACTTCTATGGCTACACCTTC. This encodes CASSKDKGDFYGYTF. The full variable domain, completed using reference TRBV7-6 and TRBJ1-2, is GAGVSQSPRYKVTKRGQDVALRCDPISGHVSLYWYRQALGQGPEFLTYFNYEAQQDKSGLPNDRFSAERPEGSISTLTIQRTEQRDSAMYRCASSKDKGDFYGYTFGSGTRLTVV.

This sequence joins TRBV7-2 and TRBJ1-1, with no clear D. Germline-derived CDR1 and CDR2 are SGHTA and FQGNSA. V was cut by 1 base and J by 4 bases, with 7 bases left in between. This CDR3 is built from 13 residues. The CDR3 protein is CASSLGARTEAFF. DNA of the CDR3: TGTGCCAGCAGCTTAGGGGCGCGCACTGAAGCTTTCTTT.

The CDR3 DNA sequence: TGTGCCAGCAGAGAGGGAAGCACAGATACGCAGTATTTT. It codes for CASREGSTDTQYF. The V and J genes are TRBV12-3 or TRBV12-4 and TRBJ2-3; possible D gene TRBD2, 5 bases. The CDR3 runs to 13 residues. Trimming pared 6 bases from V and 0 bases from J, leaving 7 bases between.

The DNA of the CDR3 is TGTGCCAGCACCCCAAATACAGGGTGGGAGACCCAGTACTTC. Translation gives CASTPNTGWETQYF. This rearrangement joins TRBV6-2 or TRBV6-3 to TRBJ2-5; maybe TRBD1 (6 bases). Trimming shortened V by 7 bases and J by 5 bases, and 17 bases separated the two germline ends. CDR1 and CDR2 (germline): MNHEY, SVGEGT. There are 14 residues in the CDR3.

Judged by abundance, this clone is medium-sized. CDR3 region: CASSLKPGGLAIQYF. As DNA, the CDR3 is TGTGCCAGCAGCTTGAAGCCAGGGGGTTTGGCCATTCAGTACTTC. The chain employs TRBV13 and TRBJ2-4; 7 nucleotides match TRBD1. In germline, CDR1 is PRHDT, CDR2 FYEKMQ (reference sequence). J gave up 9 bases and V 3 bases, and 11 bases lay outside the gene matches. This CDR3 region has 15 residues. The complete variable domain, with remaining parts taken from reference TRBV13 and TRBJ2-4, reads AAGVIQSPRHLIKEKRETATLKCYPIPRHDTVYWYQQGPGQDPQFLISFYEKMQSDKGSIPDRFSAQQFSDYHSELNMSSLELGDSALYFCASSLKPGGLAIQYFGAGTRLSVL.

V is TRBV7-2 and J is TRBJ2-3, with D hard to call. The CDR3 covers 16 residues. In germline, CDR1 is SGHTA, CDR2 FQGNSA. Between the trimmed V and J ends, which lost 1 base and 0 bases, there was a span of 11 bases. CDR3 protein: CASSLEAFRSTDTQYF. CDR3 DNA sequence: TGTGCCAGCAGCTTAGAGGCGTTCAGGAGCACAGATACGCAGTATTTT.

V gene TRBV5-1 combines with J gene TRBJ2-5; 10 bases map to TRBD2. The CDR3 runs to 16 residues. With V trimmed by 1 base and J by 4 bases, 7 bases remained unmatched. Germline values: CDR1 SGHRS, CDR2 YFSETQ. The CDR3 sequence: CASSLMVAGGLETQYF. Written as DNA, the CDR3 is TGCGCCAGCAGCTTGATGGTAGCGGGGGGTTTAGAGACCCAGTACTTC.

This clone was seen a single time. The V and J genes are TRBV3-1 (or the pseudogene TRBV3-2) and TRBJ2-5, with no clear D. Trimming pared 4 bases from V and 2 bases from J, leaving 14 bases between. From germline, CDR1 is LGHDT and CDR2 YNNKEL (reference sequence). The CDR3 totals 15 residues. CDR3 coding DNA: TGTGCCAGCAGCCCCCAGGTGGGTCCACAAGAGACCCAGTACTTC. Translated: CASSPQVGPQETQYF.

This clone was seen more than once but under ten times. The chain has TRBV6-2 or TRBV6-3 and TRBJ1-1; a possible D gene is TRBD1 (5 bases). Germline V gene data show CDR1 as MNHEY and CDR2 as SVGEGT. The V and J ends lost 2 bases and 5 bases respectively, with 12 bases between them. The CDR3 length is 14 residues. Written as DNA, the CDR3 is TGTGCCAGCAGTTACGACAGCTCCCTGACTGAAGCTTTCTTT. Its protein product is CASSYDSSLTEAFF.

V usage is TRBV6-5 and J usage is TRBJ2-2; perhaps TRBD2 as D (5 bases). The CDR3 is made up of 14 amino acids. The germline V gene has CDR1 MNHEY and CDR2 SVGAGI. The V gene lost 10 bases and the J gene lost 7 bases, with 19 bases spanning the gap. CDR3 loop: CAIPKTTGSGELFF. CDR3 sequence (DNA): TGTGCCATCCCGAAAACAACTGGGAGCGGGGAGCTGTTTTTT.

The chain has TRBV2 and TRBJ2-7; 8 bases are a match to TRBD1. Trimming cost V 2 bases and J 3 bases; bases outside gene matches: 6. CDR3 length equals 15 residues. The germline CDR1 and CDR2 sequences are SNHLY and FYNNEI. The CDR3 DNA reads as TGTGCCAGCAGTGAATGGGCCAGGGGGCACTACGAGCAGTACTTC. Translated: CASSEWARGHYEQYF.

The chain carries TRBV14 and TRBJ2-3; possibly TRBD2 for D (5 bases). This CDR3 spans 15 amino acids. Per the germline V gene, CDR1 is SGHDN and CDR2 is FVKESK. Deletions cut 4 bases from V and 7 bases from J, with 18 bases between. This CDR3 reads CASSPGLRGFHTQYF. DNA of the CDR3: TGTGCCAGCAGCCCCGGCCTTCGGGGTTTCCATACGCAGTATTTT.

This chain joins TRBV6-5 and TRBJ1-1; TRBD1 matches at 12 bases. CDR3 length: 13 amino acids. With V trimmed by 8 bases and J by 3 bases, 1 base remained unmatched. Germline V lookup: CDR1 MNHEY, CDR2 SVGAGI. CDR3 amino acids: CASGTGGYTEAFF. The CDR3, as DNA: TGTGCCAGCGGGACAGGGGGCTACACTGAAGCTTTCTTT.

This clone was seen more than once but under ten times. The chain carries TRBV2 and TRBJ2-7; 8 nucleotides agree with TRBD1. Trimming took 6 bases from V and 4 from J; bases not matched to a gene: 11. CDR1 is SNHLY and CDR2 is FYNNEI in the germline V gene. CDR3 length equals 15 residues. CDR3 DNA: TGTGCCAGCAGCAAACAGGGGGAAGGGGGATACGAGCAGTACTTC. Translating gives CASSKQGEGGYEQYF.

The chain couples TRBV28 to TRBJ2-7; possibly TRBD1 for D (5 bases). There are 14 residues in the CDR3. Germline CDR1 and CDR2: MDHEN and SYDVKM. Trimming stripped 1 base from V and 6 bases from J, with 13 bases between. The CDR3 region is CASSLLSGAREQYF. DNA for the CDR3: TGTGCCAGCAGTTTATTGAGTGGGGCCCGCGAGCAGTACTTC.

This chain links TRBV19 with TRBJ1-1; D perhaps matches TRBD1 (5 bases). Deletions cut 6 bases from V and 1 base from J, with 15 bases between. CDR1 is LNHDA and CDR2 is SQIVND in the germline V gene (reference sequence). This CDR3 has 15 residues. The CDR3: CASRRSWGENTEAFF. For the CDR3, the DNA is TGTGCCAGTAGAAGGAGTTGGGGGGAGAACACTGAAGCTTTCTTT.

The rearrangement uses TRBV25-1 and TRBJ1-2; D is unclear. CDR1 MGHDK and CDR2 SYGVNS come from the germline V gene. Trimming removed 4 bases at V and 4 bases at J, with 13 bases between. The length of the CDR3 is 14 residues. The CDR3 sequence: CASSGSWAGYGYTF. In nucleotides, the CDR3 is TGTGCCAGCAGTGGCTCCTGGGCCGGCTATGGCTACACCTTC.